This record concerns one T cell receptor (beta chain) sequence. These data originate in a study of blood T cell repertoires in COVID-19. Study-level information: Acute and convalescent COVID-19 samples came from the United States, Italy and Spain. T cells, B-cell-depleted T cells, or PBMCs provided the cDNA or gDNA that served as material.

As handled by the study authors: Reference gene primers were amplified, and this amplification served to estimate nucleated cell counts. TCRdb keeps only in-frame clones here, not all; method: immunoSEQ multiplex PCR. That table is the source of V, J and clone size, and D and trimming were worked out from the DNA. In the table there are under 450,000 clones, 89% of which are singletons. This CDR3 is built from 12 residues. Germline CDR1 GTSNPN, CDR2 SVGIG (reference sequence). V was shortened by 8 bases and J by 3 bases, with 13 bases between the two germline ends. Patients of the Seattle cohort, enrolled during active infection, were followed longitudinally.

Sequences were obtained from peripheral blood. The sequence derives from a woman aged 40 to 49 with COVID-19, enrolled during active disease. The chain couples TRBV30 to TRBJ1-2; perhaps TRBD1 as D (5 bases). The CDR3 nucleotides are TGTGCCCTCCAAAAGGGGTACTATGGCTACACCTTC. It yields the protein CALQKGYYGYTF.